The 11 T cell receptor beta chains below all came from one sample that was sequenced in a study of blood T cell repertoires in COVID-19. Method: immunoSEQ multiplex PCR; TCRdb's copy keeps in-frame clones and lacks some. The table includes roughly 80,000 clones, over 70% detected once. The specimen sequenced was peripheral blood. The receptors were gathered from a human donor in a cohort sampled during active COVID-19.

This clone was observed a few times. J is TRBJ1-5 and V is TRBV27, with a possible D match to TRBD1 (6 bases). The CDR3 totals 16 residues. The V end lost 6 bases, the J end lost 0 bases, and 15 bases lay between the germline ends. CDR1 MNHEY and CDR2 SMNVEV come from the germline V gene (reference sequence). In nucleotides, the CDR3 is TGTGCCAGCAGCTCGCTTACAGGGATTAGCAATCAGCCCCAGCATTTT. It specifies CASSSLTGISNQPQHF.

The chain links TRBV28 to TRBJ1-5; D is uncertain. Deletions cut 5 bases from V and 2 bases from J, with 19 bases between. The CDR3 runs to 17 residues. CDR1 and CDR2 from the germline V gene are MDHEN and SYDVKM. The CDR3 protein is CASSTGLNEAGNQPQHF. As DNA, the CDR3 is TGTGCCAGCAGTACTGGACTTAACGAGGCGGGCAATCAGCCCCAGCATTTT.

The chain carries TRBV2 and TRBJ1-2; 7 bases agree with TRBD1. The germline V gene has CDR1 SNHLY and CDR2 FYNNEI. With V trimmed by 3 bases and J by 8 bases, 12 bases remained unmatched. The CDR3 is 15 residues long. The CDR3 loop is CASSEQAGGRRGYTF. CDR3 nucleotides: TGTGCCAGCAGTGAGCAGGCAGGGGGTCGGAGGGGCTACACCTTC.

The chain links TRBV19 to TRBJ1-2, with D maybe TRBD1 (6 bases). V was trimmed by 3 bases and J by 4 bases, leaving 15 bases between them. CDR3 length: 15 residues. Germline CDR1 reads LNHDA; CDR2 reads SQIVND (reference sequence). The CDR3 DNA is TGTGCCAGTAGTATCACGACAGGAATCACCTATGGCTACACCTTC. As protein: CASSITTGITYGYTF. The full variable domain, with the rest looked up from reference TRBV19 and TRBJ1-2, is DGGITQSPKYLFRKEGQNVTLSCEQNLNHDAMYWYRQDPGQGLRLIYYSQIVNDFQKGDIAEGYSVSREKKESFPLTVTSAQKNPTAFYLCASSITTGITYGYTFGSGTRLTVV.

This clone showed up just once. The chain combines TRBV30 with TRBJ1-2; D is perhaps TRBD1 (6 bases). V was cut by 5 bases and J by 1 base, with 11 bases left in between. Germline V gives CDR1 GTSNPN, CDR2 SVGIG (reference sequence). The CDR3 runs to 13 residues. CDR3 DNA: TGTGCCTGGGATACAGGGAATAACTATGGCTACACCTTC. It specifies CAWDTGNNYGYTF.

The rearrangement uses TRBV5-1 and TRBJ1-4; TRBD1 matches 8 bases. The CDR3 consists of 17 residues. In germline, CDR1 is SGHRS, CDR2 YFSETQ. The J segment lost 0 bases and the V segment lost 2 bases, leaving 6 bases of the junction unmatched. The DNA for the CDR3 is TGCGCCAGCAGCTTTGACAGGGGCGATGCAACTAATGAAAAACTGTTTTTT. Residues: CASSFDRGDATNEKLFF.

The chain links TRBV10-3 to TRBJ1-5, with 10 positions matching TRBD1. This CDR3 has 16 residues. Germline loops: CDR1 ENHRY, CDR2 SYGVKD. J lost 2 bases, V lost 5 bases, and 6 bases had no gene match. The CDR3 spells CAISPTGTGGNQPQHF. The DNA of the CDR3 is TGTGCCATCAGTCCTACCGGGACAGGGGGCAATCAGCCCCAGCATTTT.

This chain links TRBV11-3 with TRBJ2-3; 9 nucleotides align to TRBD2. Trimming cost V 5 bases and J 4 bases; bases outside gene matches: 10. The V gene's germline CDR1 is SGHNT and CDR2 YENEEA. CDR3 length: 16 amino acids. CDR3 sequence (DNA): TGTGCCAGCAGCATTGGCGGGAGGGCCGTCTCAGATACGCAGTATTTT. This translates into CASSIGGRAVSDTQYF.

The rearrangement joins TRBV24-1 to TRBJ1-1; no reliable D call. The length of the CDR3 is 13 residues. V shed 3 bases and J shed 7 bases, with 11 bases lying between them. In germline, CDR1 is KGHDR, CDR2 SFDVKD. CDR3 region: CATSDGFGGEAFF. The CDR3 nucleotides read TGTGCCACCAGTGATGGGTTTGGCGGTGAAGCTTTCTTT.

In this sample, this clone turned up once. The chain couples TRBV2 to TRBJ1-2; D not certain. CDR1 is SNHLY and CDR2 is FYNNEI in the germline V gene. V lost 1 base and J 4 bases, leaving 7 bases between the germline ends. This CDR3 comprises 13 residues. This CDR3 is CASSEGGGYGYTF. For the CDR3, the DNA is TGTGCCAGCAGTGAAGGCGGCGGCTATGGCTACACCTTC.

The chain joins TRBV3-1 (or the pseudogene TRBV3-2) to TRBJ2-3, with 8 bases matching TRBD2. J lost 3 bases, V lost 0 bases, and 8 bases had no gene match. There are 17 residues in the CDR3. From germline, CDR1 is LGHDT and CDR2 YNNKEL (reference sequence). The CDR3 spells CASSQDTSGGGTDTQYF. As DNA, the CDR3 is TGTGCCAGCAGCCAAGATACGTCGGGAGGGGGGACAGATACGCAGTATTTT.